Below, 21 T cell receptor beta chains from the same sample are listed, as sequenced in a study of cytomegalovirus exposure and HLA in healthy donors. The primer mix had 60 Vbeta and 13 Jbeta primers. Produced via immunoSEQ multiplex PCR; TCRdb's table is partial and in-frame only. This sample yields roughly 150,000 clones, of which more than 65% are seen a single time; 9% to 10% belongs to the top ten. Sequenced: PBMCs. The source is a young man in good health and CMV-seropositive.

The CDR3 DNA sequence: TGTGCCAGCAGCCAACAGGTGACGAACACCGGGGAGCTGTTTTTT. Amino acid sequence: CASSQQVTNTGELFF. V gene TRBV14 combines with J gene TRBJ2-2, with D uncertain. The CDR3 is 15 amino acids. Germline V gives CDR1 SGHDN, CDR2 FVKESK. Trimming took off 2 bases at V and 0 bases at J, with 7 bases between the two ends.

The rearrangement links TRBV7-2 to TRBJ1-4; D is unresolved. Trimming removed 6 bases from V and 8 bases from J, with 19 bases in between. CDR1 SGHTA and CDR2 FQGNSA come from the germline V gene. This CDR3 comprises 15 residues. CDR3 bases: TGTGCCAGCAGACCAATGGGCGGGGAAGGGGAAAAACTGTTTTTT. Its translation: CASRPMGGEGEKLFF.

In DNA form, the CDR3 reads TGTGCCAGCAGCGGGGCGAACAGGGGGAACACTGAAGCTTTCTTT. Protein product: CASSGANRGNTEAFF. The V gene is TRBV7-2, the J gene TRBJ1-1; TRBD1 matches at 7 bases. Germline CDR1 SGHTA, CDR2 FQGNSA. Germline trimming cut 5 bases from V and 1 base from J; bases unmatched to any gene: 7. The CDR3 totals 15 residues.

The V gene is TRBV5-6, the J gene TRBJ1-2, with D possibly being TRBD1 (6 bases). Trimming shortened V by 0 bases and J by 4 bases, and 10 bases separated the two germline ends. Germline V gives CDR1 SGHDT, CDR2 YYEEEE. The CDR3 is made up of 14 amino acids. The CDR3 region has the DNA TGTGCCAGCAGCTTGGGGACAGAAGGCTATGGCTACACCTTC. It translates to CASSLGTEGYGYTF.

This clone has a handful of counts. The CDR3 nucleotides read TGCGCCAGCAGCCCGGACTTAACTTTAGTCTATGGCTACACCTTC. Its protein product is CASSPDLTLVYGYTF. V is TRBV5-1 and J is TRBJ1-2; no clear D. The CDR3 is 15 amino acids. CDR1 and CDR2 from the germline V gene are SGHRS and YFSETQ. Trimming cost V 4 bases and J 4 bases, with 17 bases left between them. The complete variable domain, with remaining parts taken from reference TRBV5-1 and TRBJ1-2, reads KAGVTQTPRYLIKTRGQQVTLSCSPISGHRSVSWYQQTPGQGLQFLFEYFSETQRNKGNFPGRFSGRQFSNSRSEMNVSTLELGDSALYLCASSPDLTLVYGYTFGSGTRLTVV.

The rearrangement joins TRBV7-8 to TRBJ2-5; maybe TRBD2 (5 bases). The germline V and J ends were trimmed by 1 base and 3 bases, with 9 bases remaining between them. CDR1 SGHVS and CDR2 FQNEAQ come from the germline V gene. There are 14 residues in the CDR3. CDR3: CASSLGTGKETQYF. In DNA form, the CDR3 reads TGTGCCAGCAGCTTAGGGACTGGTAAAGAGACCCAGTACTTC.

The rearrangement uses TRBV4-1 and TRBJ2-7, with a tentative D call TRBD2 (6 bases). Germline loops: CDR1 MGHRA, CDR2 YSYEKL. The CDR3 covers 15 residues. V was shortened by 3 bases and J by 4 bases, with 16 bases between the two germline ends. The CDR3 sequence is CASSQGPSERYEQYF. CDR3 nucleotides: TGCGCCAGCAGCCAGGGACCTAGCGAGAGATACGAGCAGTACTTC.

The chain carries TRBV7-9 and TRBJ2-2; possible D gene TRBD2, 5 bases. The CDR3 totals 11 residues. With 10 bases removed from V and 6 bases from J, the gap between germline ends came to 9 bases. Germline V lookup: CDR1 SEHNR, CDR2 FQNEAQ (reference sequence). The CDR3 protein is CAIGVAGELFF. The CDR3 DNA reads TGTGCCATCGGGGTGGCCGGGGAGCTGTTTTTT.

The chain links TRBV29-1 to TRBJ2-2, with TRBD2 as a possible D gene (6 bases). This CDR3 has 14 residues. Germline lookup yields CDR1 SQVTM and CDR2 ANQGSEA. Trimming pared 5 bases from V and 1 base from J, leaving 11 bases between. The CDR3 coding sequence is TGCAGCGTTCGGCCCGGGGGGAACACCGGGGAGCTGTTTTTT. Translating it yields CSVRPGGNTGELFF.

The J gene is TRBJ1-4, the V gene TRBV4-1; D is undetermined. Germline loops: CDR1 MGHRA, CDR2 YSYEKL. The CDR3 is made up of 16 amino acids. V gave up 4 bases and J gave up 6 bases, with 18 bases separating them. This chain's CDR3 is CASSLGGGWSDEKLFF. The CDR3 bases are TGCGCCAGCAGCCTTGGCGGTGGGTGGTCTGATGAAAAACTGTTTTTT.

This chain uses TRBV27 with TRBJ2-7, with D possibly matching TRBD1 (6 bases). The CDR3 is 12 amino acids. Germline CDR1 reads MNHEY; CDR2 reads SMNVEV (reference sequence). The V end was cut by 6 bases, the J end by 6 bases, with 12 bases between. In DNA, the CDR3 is TGTGCCAGCAGCCTGACAGGCGGCGAGCAGTACTTC. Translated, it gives CASSLTGGEQYF.

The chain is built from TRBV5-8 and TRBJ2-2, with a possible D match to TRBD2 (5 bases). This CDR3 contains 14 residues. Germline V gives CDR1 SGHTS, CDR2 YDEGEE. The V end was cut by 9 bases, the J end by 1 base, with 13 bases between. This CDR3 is CATRERWNTGELFF. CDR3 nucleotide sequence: TGTGCCACCCGAGAGCGGTGGAACACCGGGGAGCTGTTTTTT.

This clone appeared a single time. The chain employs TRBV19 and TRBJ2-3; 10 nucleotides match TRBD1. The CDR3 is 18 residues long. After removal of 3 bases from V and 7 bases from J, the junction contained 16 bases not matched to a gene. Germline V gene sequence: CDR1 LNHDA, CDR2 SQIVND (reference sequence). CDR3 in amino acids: CASSITDHSGQGRYTQYF. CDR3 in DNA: TGTGCCAGTAGTATTACAGACCACTCGGGACAGGGGCGATATACGCAGTATTTT.

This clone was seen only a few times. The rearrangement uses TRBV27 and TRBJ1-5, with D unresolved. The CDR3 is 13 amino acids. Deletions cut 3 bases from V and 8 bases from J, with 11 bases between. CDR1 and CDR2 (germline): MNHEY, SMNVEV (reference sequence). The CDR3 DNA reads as TGTGCCAGCAGTTTCAGTTATCGGGAGCCCCAGCATTTT. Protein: CASSFSYREPQHF.

CDR3 DNA sequence: TGTGCCAGCAGCCGACGGACAGGGCTGAATCAGCCCCAGCATTTT. It translates to CASSRRTGLNQPQHF. The chain is built from TRBV28 and TRBJ1-5, with TRBD1 matching 8 bases. With 6 bases clipped from V and 4 bases from J, the junction kept 8 bases outside the gene matches. This CDR3 spans 15 amino acids. CDR1 is MDHEN, CDR2 SYDVKM, per germline.

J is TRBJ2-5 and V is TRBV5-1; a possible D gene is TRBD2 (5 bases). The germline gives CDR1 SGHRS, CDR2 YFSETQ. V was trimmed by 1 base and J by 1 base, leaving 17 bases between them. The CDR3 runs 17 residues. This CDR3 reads CASSLYIRGAVQETQYF. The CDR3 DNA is TGCGCCAGCAGCTTGTATATCCGGGGAGCCGTCCAAGAGACCCAGTACTTC.

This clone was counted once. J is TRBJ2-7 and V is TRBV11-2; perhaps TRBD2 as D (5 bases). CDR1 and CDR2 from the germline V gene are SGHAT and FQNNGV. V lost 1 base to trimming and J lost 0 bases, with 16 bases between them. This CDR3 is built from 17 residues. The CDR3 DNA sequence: TGTGCCAGCAGCTTAGGGAGTCTGGGAGAGTTCTCCTACGAGCAGTACTTC. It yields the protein CASSLGSLGEFSYEQYF.

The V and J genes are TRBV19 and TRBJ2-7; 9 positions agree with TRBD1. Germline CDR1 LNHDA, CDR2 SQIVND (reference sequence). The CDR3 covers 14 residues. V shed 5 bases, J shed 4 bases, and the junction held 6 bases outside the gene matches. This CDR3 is CASSFGQGRYEQYF. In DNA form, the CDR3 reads TGTGCCAGTAGTTTCGGACAGGGGAGGTACGAGCAGTACTTC.

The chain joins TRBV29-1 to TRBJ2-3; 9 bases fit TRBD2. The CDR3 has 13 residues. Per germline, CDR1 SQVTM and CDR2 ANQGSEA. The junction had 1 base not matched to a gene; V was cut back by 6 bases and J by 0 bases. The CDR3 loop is CSVSGRSTDTQYF. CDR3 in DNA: TGCAGCGTGAGCGGGAGGAGCACAGATACGCAGTATTTT.

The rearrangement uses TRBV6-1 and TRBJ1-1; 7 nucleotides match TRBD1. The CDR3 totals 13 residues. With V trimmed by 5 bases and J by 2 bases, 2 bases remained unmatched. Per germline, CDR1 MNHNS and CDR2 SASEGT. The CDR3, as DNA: TGTGCCAGCAGTTGGGACAGAAACACTGAAGCTTTCTTT. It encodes CASSWDRNTEAFF.

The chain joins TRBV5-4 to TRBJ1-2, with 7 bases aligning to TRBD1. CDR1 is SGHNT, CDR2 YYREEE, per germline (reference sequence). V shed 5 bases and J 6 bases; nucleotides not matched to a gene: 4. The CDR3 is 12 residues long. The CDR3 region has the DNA TGTGCCAGCAGTGTAGGGGGCAATGGCTACACCTTC. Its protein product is CASSVGGNGYTF. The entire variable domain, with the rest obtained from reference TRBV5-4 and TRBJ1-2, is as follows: ETGVTQSPTHLIKTRGQQVTLRCSSQSGHNTVSWYQQALGQGPQFIFQYYREEENGRGNFPPRFSGLQFPNYSSELNVNALELDDSALYLCASSVGGNGYTFGSGTRLTVV.